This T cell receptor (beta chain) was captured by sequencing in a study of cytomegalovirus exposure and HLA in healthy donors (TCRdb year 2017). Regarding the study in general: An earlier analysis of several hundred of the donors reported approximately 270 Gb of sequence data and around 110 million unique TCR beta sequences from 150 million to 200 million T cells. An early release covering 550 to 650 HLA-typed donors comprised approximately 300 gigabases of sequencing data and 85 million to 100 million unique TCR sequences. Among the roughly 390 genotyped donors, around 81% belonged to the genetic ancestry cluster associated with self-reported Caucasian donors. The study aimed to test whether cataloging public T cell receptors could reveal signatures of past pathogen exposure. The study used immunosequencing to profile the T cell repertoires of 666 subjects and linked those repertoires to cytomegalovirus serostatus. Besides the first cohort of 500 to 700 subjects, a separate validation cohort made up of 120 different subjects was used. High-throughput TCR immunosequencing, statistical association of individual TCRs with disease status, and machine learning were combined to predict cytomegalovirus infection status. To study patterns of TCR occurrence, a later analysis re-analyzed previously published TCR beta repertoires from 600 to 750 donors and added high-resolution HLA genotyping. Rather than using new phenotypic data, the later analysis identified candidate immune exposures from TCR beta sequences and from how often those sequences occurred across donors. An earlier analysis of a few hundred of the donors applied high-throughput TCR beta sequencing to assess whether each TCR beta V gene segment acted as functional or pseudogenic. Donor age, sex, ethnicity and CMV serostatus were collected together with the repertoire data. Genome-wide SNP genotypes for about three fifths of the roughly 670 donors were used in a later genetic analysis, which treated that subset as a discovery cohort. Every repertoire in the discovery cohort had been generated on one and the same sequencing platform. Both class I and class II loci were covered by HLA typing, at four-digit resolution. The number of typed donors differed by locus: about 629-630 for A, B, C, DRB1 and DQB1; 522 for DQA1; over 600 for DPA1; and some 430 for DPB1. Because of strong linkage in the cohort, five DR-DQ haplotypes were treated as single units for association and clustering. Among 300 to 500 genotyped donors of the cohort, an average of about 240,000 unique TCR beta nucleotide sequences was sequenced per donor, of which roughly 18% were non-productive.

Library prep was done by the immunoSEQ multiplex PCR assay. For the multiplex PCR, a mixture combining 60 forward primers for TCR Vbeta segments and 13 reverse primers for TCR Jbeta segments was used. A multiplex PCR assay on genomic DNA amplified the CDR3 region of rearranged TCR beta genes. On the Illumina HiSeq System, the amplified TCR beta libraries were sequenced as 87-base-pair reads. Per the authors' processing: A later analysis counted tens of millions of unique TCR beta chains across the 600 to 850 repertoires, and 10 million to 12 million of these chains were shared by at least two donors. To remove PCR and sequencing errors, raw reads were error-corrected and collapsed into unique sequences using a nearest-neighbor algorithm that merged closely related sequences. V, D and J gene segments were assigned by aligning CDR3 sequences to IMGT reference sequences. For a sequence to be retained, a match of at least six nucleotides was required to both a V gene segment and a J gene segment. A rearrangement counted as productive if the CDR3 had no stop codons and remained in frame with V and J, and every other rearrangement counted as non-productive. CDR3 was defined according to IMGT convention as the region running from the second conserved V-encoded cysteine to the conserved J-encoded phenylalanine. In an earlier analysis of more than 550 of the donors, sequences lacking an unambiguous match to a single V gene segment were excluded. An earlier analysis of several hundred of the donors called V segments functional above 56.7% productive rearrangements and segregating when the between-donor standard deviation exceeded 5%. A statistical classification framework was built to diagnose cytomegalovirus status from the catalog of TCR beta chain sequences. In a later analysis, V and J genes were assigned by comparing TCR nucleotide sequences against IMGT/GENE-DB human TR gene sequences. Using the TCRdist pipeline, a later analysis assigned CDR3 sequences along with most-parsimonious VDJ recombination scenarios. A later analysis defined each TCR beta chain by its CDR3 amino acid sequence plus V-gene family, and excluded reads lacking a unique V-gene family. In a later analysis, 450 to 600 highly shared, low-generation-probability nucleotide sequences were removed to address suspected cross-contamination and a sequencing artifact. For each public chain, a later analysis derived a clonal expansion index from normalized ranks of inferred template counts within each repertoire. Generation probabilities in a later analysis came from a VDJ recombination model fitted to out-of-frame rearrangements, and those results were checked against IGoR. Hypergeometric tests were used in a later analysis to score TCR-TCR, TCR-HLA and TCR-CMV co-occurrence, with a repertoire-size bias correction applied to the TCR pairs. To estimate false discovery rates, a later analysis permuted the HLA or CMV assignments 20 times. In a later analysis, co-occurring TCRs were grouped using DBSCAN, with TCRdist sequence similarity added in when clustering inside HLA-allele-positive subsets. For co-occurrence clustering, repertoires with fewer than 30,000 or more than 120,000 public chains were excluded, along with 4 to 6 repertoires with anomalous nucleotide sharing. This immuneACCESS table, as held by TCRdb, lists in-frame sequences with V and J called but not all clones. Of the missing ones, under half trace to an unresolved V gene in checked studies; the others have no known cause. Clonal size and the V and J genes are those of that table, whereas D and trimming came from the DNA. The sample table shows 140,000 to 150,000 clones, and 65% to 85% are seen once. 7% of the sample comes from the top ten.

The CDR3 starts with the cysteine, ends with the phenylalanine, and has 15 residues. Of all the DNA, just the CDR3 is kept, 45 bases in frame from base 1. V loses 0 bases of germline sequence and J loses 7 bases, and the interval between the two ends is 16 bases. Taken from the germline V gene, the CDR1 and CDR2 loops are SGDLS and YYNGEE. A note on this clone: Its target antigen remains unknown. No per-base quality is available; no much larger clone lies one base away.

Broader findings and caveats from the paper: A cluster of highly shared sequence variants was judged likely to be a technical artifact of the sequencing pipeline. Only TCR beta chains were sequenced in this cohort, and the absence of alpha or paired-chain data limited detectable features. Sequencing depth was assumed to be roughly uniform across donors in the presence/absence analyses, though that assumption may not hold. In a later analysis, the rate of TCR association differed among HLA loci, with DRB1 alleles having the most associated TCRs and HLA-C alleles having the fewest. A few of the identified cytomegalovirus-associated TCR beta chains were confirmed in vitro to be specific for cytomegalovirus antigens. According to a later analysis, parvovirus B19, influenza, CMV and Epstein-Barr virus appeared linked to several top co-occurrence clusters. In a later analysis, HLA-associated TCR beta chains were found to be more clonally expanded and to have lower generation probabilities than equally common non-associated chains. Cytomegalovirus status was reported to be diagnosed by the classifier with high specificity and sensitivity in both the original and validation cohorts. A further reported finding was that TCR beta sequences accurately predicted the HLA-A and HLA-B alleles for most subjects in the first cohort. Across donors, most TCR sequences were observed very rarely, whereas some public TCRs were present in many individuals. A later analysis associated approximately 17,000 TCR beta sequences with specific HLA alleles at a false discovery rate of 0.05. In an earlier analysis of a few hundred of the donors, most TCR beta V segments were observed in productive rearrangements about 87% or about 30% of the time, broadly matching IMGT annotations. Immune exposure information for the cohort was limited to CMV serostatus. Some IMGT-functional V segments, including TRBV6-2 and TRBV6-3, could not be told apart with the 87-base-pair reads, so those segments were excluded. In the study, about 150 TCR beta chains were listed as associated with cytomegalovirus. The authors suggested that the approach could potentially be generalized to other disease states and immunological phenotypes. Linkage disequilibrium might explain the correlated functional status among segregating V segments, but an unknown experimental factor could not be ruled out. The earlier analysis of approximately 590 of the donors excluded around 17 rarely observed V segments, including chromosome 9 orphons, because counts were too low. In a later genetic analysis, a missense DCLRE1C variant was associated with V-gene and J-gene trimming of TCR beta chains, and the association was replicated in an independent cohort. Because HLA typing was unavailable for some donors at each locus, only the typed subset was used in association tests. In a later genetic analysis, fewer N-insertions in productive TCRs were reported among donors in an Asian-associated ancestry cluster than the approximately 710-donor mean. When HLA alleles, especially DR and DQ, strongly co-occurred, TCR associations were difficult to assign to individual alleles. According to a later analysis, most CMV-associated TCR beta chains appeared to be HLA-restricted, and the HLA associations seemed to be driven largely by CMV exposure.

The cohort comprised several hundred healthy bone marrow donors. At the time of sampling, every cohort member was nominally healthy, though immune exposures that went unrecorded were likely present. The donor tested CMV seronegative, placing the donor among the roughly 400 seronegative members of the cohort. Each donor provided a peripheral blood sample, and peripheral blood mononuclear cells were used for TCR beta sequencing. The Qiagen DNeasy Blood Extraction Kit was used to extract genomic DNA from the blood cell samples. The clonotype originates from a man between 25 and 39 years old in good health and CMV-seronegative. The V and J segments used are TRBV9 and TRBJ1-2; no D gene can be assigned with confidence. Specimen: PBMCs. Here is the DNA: TGTGCCAGCAGCGTAGACTCTGGGGTGGGAGCTGGCTACACCTTC. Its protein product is CASSVDSGVGAGYTF.